This entry lists 15 T cell receptor beta chains sequenced from one sample in a study of OX40 agonist ivuxolimab in advanced cancers. Libraries were built with the immunoSEQ multiplex PCR assay. The clones in this table, taken by TCRdb from immuneACCESS, are in-frame only. Not every clone is retained; where verified, under half of the shortfall comes from an unresolved V gene, and the cause of the rest is unknown. In all, the sample holds about 100,000 clones, and 90% of those were seen once. Of the sample, 0.31% is held by the ten largest clones. The starting material was CD4+ or CD8+ T cells sorted from blood, obtained in a trial of the OX40 agonist ivuxolimab. These receptors came from an adult with an advanced solid tumor such as melanoma, head and neck, liver or kidney cancer.

The V and J genes are TRBV7-2 and TRBJ1-3, with a possible D match to TRBD1 (5 bases). V was shortened by 5 bases and J by 10 bases, with 18 bases between the two germline ends. This CDR3 spans 14 amino acids. Germline lookup yields CDR1 SGHTA and CDR2 FQGNSA. For the CDR3, the DNA is TGTGCCAGCAGCCGCCTGGGGGGGGAGTGGACCATATATTTT. This encodes CASSRLGGEWTIYF.

The chain recombines TRBV21-1 with TRBJ2-7; the DNA was not used to check the table's D call, TRBD1. TRBV21-1 is given as a pseudogene. The CDR3 covers 16 residues. As DNA, the CDR3 is TGTGCCAGCAGCATCCCTTACACCTCCCATCTGGACGAGCAGTACTTC. Protein sequence: CASSIPYTSHLDEQYF.

The V call is TRBV28, the J call TRBJ1-2, with D possibly TRBD1 on 5 matching bases. V was cut by 2 bases and J by 4 bases, with 14 bases left in between. Germline CDR1 and CDR2: MDHEN and SYDVKM. This CDR3 is 15 amino acids long. The CDR3 protein is CASSLEAGGGYGYTF. The CDR3 DNA is TGTGCCAGCAGTTTAGAAGCGGGTGGGGGCTATGGCTACACCTTC.

As concerns this clone: Distinct nucleotide sequences in the sample also encode this CDR3. V gene TRBV28 combines with J gene TRBJ2-7; D uncertain. This CDR3 region has 13 residues. V dropped 3 bases and J dropped 0 bases, with 6 bases sitting between them. CDR1 and CDR2 (germline): MDHEN, SYDVKM. CDR3 residues: CASSLGSSYEQYF. CDR3 nucleotides: TGTGCCAGCAGTTTGGGTAGCTCCTACGAGCAGTACTTC.

This clone was detected a few times. The genes are TRBV19 and TRBJ1-5; unclear D gene. Deletions cut 5 bases from V and 0 bases from J, with 11 bases between. Per the germline V gene, CDR1 is LNHDA and CDR2 is SQIVND (reference sequence). CDR3 size: 15 residues. CDR3 nucleotide sequence: TGTGCCAGTAGTCCCGTCGGGTATAGCAATCAGCCCCAGCATTTT. This codes for CASSPVGYSNQPQHF.

This chain joins TRBV5-8 and TRBJ2-1; 7 bases align to TRBD2. Germline V gives CDR1 SGHTS, CDR2 YDEGEE. V shed 0 bases and J 5 bases; nucleotides not matched to a gene: 5. The CDR3 consists of 15 residues. The DNA for the CDR3 is TGTGCCAGCAGCTTGGCCGGACTAGTAAACAATGAGCAGTTCTTC. It encodes CASSLAGLVNNEQFF. Based on the CDR3 plus reference TRBV5-8 and TRBJ2-1, the full variable domain is EAGVTQSPTHLIKTRGQQATLRCSPISGHTSVYWYQQALGLGLQFLLWYDEGEERNRGNFPPRFSGRQFPNYSSELNVNALELEDSALYLCASSLAGLVNNEQFFGPGTRLTVL.

This sequence joins TRBV7-9 and TRBJ2-7; D is perhaps TRBD2 (5 bases). This CDR3 has 14 amino acids. The germline V and J ends were trimmed by 1 base and 6 bases, with 13 bases remaining between them. CDR1 and CDR2 (germline): SEHNR, FQNEAQ (reference sequence). CDR3 protein: CASSLEGLAAEQYF. DNA of the CDR3: TGTGCCAGCAGCTTAGAAGGCCTAGCCGCCGAGCAGTACTTC.

V is TRBV11-3 and J is TRBJ2-1, with D hard to call. This CDR3 has 13 amino acids. Germline lookup yields CDR1 SGHNT and CDR2 YENEEA. V was clipped by 5 bases and J by 2 bases, with 7 bases between them. The CDR3 spells CASSRRPYNEQFF. Written as DNA, the CDR3 is TGTGCCAGCAGCCGACGGCCCTACAATGAGCAGTTCTTC.

This clone was observed a single time. This sequence joins TRBV7-9 and TRBJ2-5, with D tentatively TRBD2 (6 bases). This CDR3 is built from 16 residues. V gave up 1 base and J gave up 5 bases, with 17 bases separating them. Looked up from germline, CDR1 is SEHNR and CDR2 is FQNEAQ (reference sequence). The CDR3: CASSLELSLALETQYF. The CDR3 coding sequence is TGTGCCAGCAGCTTAGAACTAAGTCTAGCGCTTGAGACCCAGTACTTC.

In its sample, this clone was seen once. The V and J genes are TRBV19 and TRBJ2-7; D remains unclear. CDR1 LNHDA and CDR2 SQIVND come from the germline V gene (reference sequence). V lost 6 bases to trimming and J lost 0 bases, with 12 bases between them. The length of the CDR3 is 14 residues. CDR3 amino acids: CASRHRDSSYEQYF. Written as DNA, the CDR3 is TGTGCCAGTAGACATCGTGACTCCTCCTACGAGCAGTACTTC.

The J gene is TRBJ1-1, the V gene TRBV28; no clear D gene. The germline gives CDR1 MDHEN, CDR2 SYDVKM. This CDR3 comprises 12 residues. V lost 2 bases, J lost 5 bases, and 6 bases lay in between. DNA of the CDR3: TGTGCCAGCAGTTTAGGGCAGACTGAAGCTTTCTTT. It codes for CASSLGQTEAFF.

This chain joins TRBV14 and TRBJ2-7; no reliable D call. The germline CDR1 and CDR2 sequences are SGHDN and FVKESK. The ends were cut back, 0 bases at V and 5 bases at J, with 8 bases in the middle. This CDR3 has 13 residues. CDR3 bases: TGTGCCAGCAGCCAAGATCGGCGTAACGAGCAGTACTTC. It translates to CASSQDRRNEQYF.

This sequence joins TRBV11-2 and TRBJ2-1; 9 bases align to TRBD2. V was clipped by 5 bases and J by 13 bases; unmatched bases: 15. The CDR3 contains 15 residues. Germline CDR1 reads SGHAT; CDR2 reads FQNNGV. The CDR3 DNA reads TGTGCCAGCAGCGCCGCGTGGGTAGCGGGAGCGGTTCAGTTCTTC. Protein product: CASSAAWVAGAVQFF.

The chain couples TRBV11-2 to TRBJ2-1; no definite D call. Germline values: CDR1 SGHAT, CDR2 FQNNGV. The germline V and J ends were trimmed by 0 bases and 9 bases, with 12 bases remaining between them. The CDR3 runs to 14 residues. The CDR3 sequence: CASSLDLVSVEQFF. For the CDR3, the DNA is TGTGCCAGCAGCTTAGATCTAGTCTCCGTTGAGCAGTTCTTC. Together with reference TRBV11-2 and TRBJ2-1, the CDR3 gives the full variable domain: EAGVAQSPRYKIIEKRQSVAFWCNPISGHATLYWYQQILGQGPKLLIQFQNNGVVDDSQLPKDRFSAERLKGVDSTLKIQPAKLEDSAVYLCASSLDLVSVEQFFGPGTRLTVL.

This rearrangement joins TRBV7-9 to TRBJ2-7, with a tentative D call TRBD1 (6 bases). This CDR3 comprises 17 residues. Trimming shortened V by 1 base and J by 1 base, and 17 bases separated the two germline ends. Germline V CDR1 and CDR2: SEHNR, FQNEAQ (reference sequence). The CDR3 sequence: CASSLGPAGVFSYEQYF. For the CDR3, the DNA is TGTGCCAGCAGCTTAGGGCCGGCAGGGGTGTTTTCCTACGAGCAGTACTTC.